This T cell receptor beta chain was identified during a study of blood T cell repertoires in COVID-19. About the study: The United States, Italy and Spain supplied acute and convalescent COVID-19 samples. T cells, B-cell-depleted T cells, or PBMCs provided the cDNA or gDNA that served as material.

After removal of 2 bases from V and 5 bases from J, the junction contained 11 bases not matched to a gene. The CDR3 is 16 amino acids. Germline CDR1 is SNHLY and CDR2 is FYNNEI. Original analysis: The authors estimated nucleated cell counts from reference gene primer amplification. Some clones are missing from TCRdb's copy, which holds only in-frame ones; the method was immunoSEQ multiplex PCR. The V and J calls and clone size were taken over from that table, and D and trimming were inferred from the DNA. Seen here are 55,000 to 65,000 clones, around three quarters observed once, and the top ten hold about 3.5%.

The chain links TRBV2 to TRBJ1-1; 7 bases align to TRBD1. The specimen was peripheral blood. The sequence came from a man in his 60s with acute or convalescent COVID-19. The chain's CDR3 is CASSEPPPTGITEAFF. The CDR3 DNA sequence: TGTGCCAGCAGTGAACCTCCCCCGACAGGGATTACTGAAGCTTTCTTT.